The 17 T cell receptor beta chains in this list originate from one sample, sequenced in a study of blood T cell repertoires in COVID-19. Using immunoSEQ multiplex PCR, the repertoire was profiled, and TCRdb retains in-frame clones only, with some absent. This sample yields roughly 190,000 clones, of which 82% are seen a single time; 12% belongs to the top ten. Sequencing was performed on PBMCs or T cells enriched from blood (not recorded which). The receptors were gathered from a man between 40 and 49 years old who had recovered from COVID-19.

The chain employs TRBV5-1 and TRBJ1-1, with a tentative D call TRBD1 (5 bases). The CDR3 extends over 15 amino acids. Germline V gene sequence: CDR1 SGHRS, CDR2 YFSETQ. The ends were cut back, 4 bases at V and 6 bases at J, with 19 bases in the middle. Here the CDR3 reads CASSPKGLPQSEAFF. CDR3 bases: TGCGCCAGCAGCCCGAAGGGGCTTCCCCAATCTGAAGCTTTCTTT.

The chain joins TRBV25-1 to TRBJ1-2; the match to TRBD1 covers 7 bases. Per the germline V gene, CDR1 is MGHDK and CDR2 is SYGVNS. The junction had 7 bases not matched to a gene; V was cut back by 8 bases and J by 7 bases. The CDR3 covers 12 residues. The CDR3 region has the DNA TGTGCCAGCCGGGGAGACAGGGTTGGCTACACCTTC. Residues: CASRGDRVGYTF.

Only one count was recorded for this clone. The chain combines TRBV6-5 with TRBJ1-1; possibly TRBD1 for D (5 bases). The CDR3 is 13 residues long. Germline loops: CDR1 MNHEY, CDR2 SVGAGI. The V and J ends lost 6 bases and 1 base respectively, with 9 bases between them. The CDR3 here is CASRNGQNTEAFF. CDR3 coding DNA: TGTGCCAGCAGAAACGGACAGAACACTGAAGCTTTCTTT.

The chain couples TRBV10-2 to TRBJ2-7; unclear D gene. V was shortened by 5 bases and J by 0 bases, with 11 bases between the two germline ends. The CDR3 runs 14 residues. The germline V gene has CDR1 WSHSY and CDR2 SAAADI. Here the CDR3 DNA reads TGCGCCAGCAGTCTCGGCCGGAGCTCCTACGAGCAGTACTTC. This codes for CASSLGRSSYEQYF.

The CDR3 reads CASSLPGTGRGYTF. The DNA of the CDR3 is TGCGCCAGCAGCCTCCCCGGGACAGGGAGGGGCTACACCTTC. The chain is built from TRBV5-1 and TRBJ1-2; 9 bases map to TRBD1. Germline V gene sequence: CDR1 SGHRS, CDR2 YFSETQ. The CDR3 extends over 14 amino acids. Losses at the gene ends were 4 bases for V and 8 bases for J; bases not matched to a gene: 9.

The gene calls are TRBV9 and TRBJ1-1, with D possibly matching TRBD1 (5 bases). The CDR3 has 15 amino acids. Germline V gene data show CDR1 as SGDLS and CDR2 as YYNGEE. With 3 bases removed from V and 0 bases from J, the gap between germline ends came to 12 bases. The CDR3, as DNA: TGTGCCAGCAGCGGAGGCAGACAGTTGAACACTGAAGCTTTCTTT. Protein sequence: CASSGGRQLNTEAFF. Looking up the rest from reference TRBV9 and TRBJ1-1 gives the full variable domain: DSGVTQTPKHLITATGQRVTLRCSPRSGDLSVYWYQQSLDQGLQFLIQYYNGEERAKGNILERFSAQQFPDLHSELNLSSLELGDSALYFCASSGGRQLNTEAFFGQGTRLTVV.

This clone was seen only once. The chain is built from TRBV27 and TRBJ1-2; no firm D call. Trimming took off 2 bases at V and 4 bases at J, with 14 bases between the two ends. The CDR3 contains 15 residues. CDR1 is MNHEY and CDR2 is SMNVEV in the germline V gene (reference sequence). In DNA form, the CDR3 reads TGTGCCAGCAGTTTAAAGAGTCGATCGAGCTATGGCTACACCTTC. Its translation: CASSLKSRSSYGYTF.

The gene calls are TRBV5-1 and TRBJ2-7, with a tentative D call TRBD2 (6 bases). CDR3 size: 16 residues. The V end was cut by 0 bases, the J end by 2 bases, with 15 bases between. The germline V gene has CDR1 SGHRS and CDR2 YFSETQ. The CDR3: CASSLDGGRGTYEQYF. In DNA form, the CDR3 reads TGCGCCAGCAGCTTGGACGGAGGGCGGGGAACCTACGAGCAGTACTTC.

The chain couples TRBV18 to TRBJ1-5; D is perhaps TRBD1 (5 bases). This CDR3 spans 14 amino acids. Between the trimmed V and J ends, which lost 3 bases and 10 bases, there was a span of 16 bases. The V gene's germline CDR1 is KGHSH and CDR2 LQKENI. The CDR3 coding sequence is TGTGCCAGCTCACCCGCCGGCCAGGGAAGTCCCCAGCATTTT. Translated: CASSPAGQGSPQHF.

CDR3 amino acids: CASSSGLLNTEAFF. CDR3 coding DNA: TGTGCCAGCAGCTCGGGACTATTGAACACTGAAGCTTTCTTT. The chain uses TRBV5-4 and TRBJ1-1, with D perhaps matching TRBD1 (5 bases). In germline, CDR1 is SGHNT, CDR2 YYREEE (reference sequence). Trimming took off 3 bases at V and 0 bases at J, with 9 bases between the two ends. The CDR3 consists of 14 residues.

This clone was counted only a few times. The chain has TRBV28 and TRBJ2-1, with 7 nucleotides matching TRBD2. The CDR3 loop spans 15 amino acids. CDR1 is MDHEN and CDR2 is SYDVKM in the germline V gene. Losses at the gene ends were 4 bases for V and 6 bases for J; bases not matched to a gene: 9. The CDR3 DNA reads as TGTGCCAGCAGTTCCGCGGGGGAGGCTACCAATGAGCAGTTCTTC. The encoded protein is CASSSAGEATNEQFF.

The J gene is TRBJ2-4, the V gene TRBV28, with TRBD1 matching 8 bases. The V and J ends lost 5 bases and 0 bases, in that order; junction bases with no gene match: 6. Per germline, CDR1 MDHEN and CDR2 SYDVKM. The CDR3 spans 16 residues. CDR3 amino acids: CASSMTGTGAKNIQYF. In DNA form, the CDR3 reads TGTGCCAGCAGTATGACCGGGACAGGAGCCAAAAACATTCAGTACTTC.

The rearrangement links TRBV19 to TRBJ1-2; D remains ambiguous. The germline V gene encodes CDR1 LNHDA and CDR2 SQIVND (reference sequence). Trimming removed 2 bases from V and 0 bases from J, with 13 bases in between. The CDR3 has 16 residues. The CDR3 protein is CASSILPGFTNYGYTF. In nucleotides, the CDR3 is TGTGCCAGTAGTATATTACCGGGATTTACTAACTATGGCTACACCTTC.

This clone was found once. The V call is TRBV4-2, the J call TRBJ1-2, with D possibly TRBD1 on 6 matching bases. V lost 4 bases to trimming and J lost 4 bases, with 13 bases between them. The CDR3 loop spans 14 amino acids. From germline, CDR1 is LGHNA and CDR2 YNFKEQ. The DNA for the CDR3 is TGTGCCAGCAGCCGAGATACAGGGCTCTATGGCTACACCTTC. This codes for CASSRDTGLYGYTF.

This chain uses TRBV10-3 with TRBJ1-2; 8 bases agree with TRBD1. J gave up 2 bases and V 6 bases, and 8 bases lay outside the gene matches. Germline V gene sequence: CDR1 ENHRY, CDR2 SYGVKD. CDR3 length equals 15 residues. CDR3 DNA sequence: TGTGCCATCAGCGTAGCAGGGGGCCGGAACTATGGCTACACCTTC. It yields the protein CAISVAGGRNYGYTF.

The chain recombines TRBV4-3 with TRBJ2-1; 7 nucleotides line up with TRBD2. Germline-derived CDR1 and CDR2 are LGHNA and YSLEER. The CDR3 length is 16 residues. V lost 1 base to trimming and J lost 6 bases; unmatched junction nucleotides: 9. As DNA, the CDR3 is TGCGCCAGCAGCCAAGGGGCAGCGGGAAAGGGCAATGAGCAGTTCTTC. Translation: CASSQGAAGKGNEQFF.

This clone has just a few counts. This chain joins TRBV7-7 and TRBJ1-2, with a possible D match to TRBD1 (6 bases). The germline gives CDR1 SSHAT, CDR2 FNYEAQ (reference sequence). The CDR3 totals 18 residues. As DNA, the CDR3 is TGTGCTAGCTCGAAGGACAGCCAACTTTCGGTGGGATGCTATGGCTACACCTTC. As protein: CASSKDSQLSVGCYGYTF.